The T cell receptor beta chain described here comes from a study of CXCR3-negative and CXCR3-positive naive CD8 T cells. Overall study results and limits: Higher TRB CDR3 hydrophobicity marked CXCR3-positive naive cells relative to CXCR3-negative naive cells.

A CD45RO-CCR7+CD27+CD95- phenotype identified naive CD8+ T cells. The libraries of TRB cDNA were constructed through 5' RACE using UMI labels. TCRdb re-called the 5' RACE reads and gives one entry per CDR3 protein, without DNA. This repertoire includes approximately 140,000 distinct CDR3 sequences. Turning to this clonotype: Its matching antigen is unknown.

The clonotype was recovered from a human donor in good health. Some clones in this sample may be carry-over from other donors' samples. Material: naive CXCR3+ CD8+ T cells from blood. As for subset: CD45RO-CCR7+CD27+CD95- naive CD8+ T cells expressing CXCR3 (TNR3+).

This CDR3 is CSARLTGTGSFLTDTQYF. This chain uses TRBV20-1 with TRBJ2-3; TCRdb's assignment of TRBD1 cannot be checked, as there is no DNA. Germline-derived CDR1 and CDR2 are DFQATT and SNEGSKA (reference sequence). This CDR3 contains 18 residues.